The clone carrying this T cell receptor (beta chain) appeared a few times. The data were obtained in a study of cytomegalovirus exposure and HLA in healthy donors. PCR employed 60 Vbeta and 13 Jbeta primers. TCRdb's copy holds only in-frame clones and misses some; the assay was immunoSEQ multiplex PCR. The profile shows 130,000 or so clones, about 77% of them singletons. Losses at the gene ends were 1 base for V and 4 bases for J; bases not matched to a gene: 6. Germline CDR1 reads SGDLS; CDR2 reads YYNGEE. The CDR3 loop spans 15 amino acids. The receptor was isolated from a female donor in good health and CMV-seronegative. The source material was PBMCs. V and J are TRBV9 and TRBJ1-2, with TRBD1 matching 8 bases. CDR3 in amino acids: CASSVYSGQGYGYTF. As DNA, the CDR3 is TGTGCCAGCAGCGTATACTCCGGACAGGGCTATGGCTACACCTTC. The full variable domain, rest sourced from reference TRBV9 and TRBJ1-2, is DSGVTQTPKHLITATGQRVTLRCSPRSGDLSVYWYQQSLDQGLQFLIQYYNGEERAKGNILERFSAQQFPDLHSELNLSSLELGDSALYFCASSVYSGQGYGYTFGSGTRLTVV.